This entry lists 8 T cell receptor beta chains sequenced from one sample in a study of naive and memory T cell subsets. Amplification of ligated cDNA took four PCR rounds with SP2 and nested alpha and beta constant primers. TCRdb ran MiXCR on the UMI-ligation and nested PCR reads and lists one entry per CDR3 protein. The table lists around 14,000 distinct CDR3 sequences, less than 5.5% of them singletons, with less than 9% in the top ten. The sample's treatment: skin biopsy from PPD injection site in Mantoux-positive individual. An oligonucleotide containing a UMI was ligated to the 3' end of TCR cDNA. Here the sequenced sample was skin, taken from a tuberculin skin test site. All receptors come from an adult in good health.

A few counts support this clonotype. This chain links TRBV20-1 with TRBJ1-2, with D unresolved. Trimming stripped 0 bases from V and 8 bases from J, with 13 bases between. The germline CDR1 and CDR2 sequences are DFQATT and SNEGSKA (reference sequence). The CDR3 has 13 amino acids. The CDR3 protein is CSARDTASGGYTF. The CDR3 nucleotides read TGCAGTGCTAGAGATACAGCCTCAGGCGGCTACACCTTC.

This clonotype was picked up many times. J is TRBJ2-7 and V is TRBV7-9; TRBD1 or TRBD2 may be the D gene (5 bases each). Trimming took 1 base from V and 3 from J, leaving 10 bases between them. CDR1 SEHNR and CDR2 FQNEAQ come from the germline V gene (reference sequence). The CDR3 is made up of 14 amino acids. This CDR3 is CASSLGGENYEQYF. Written as DNA, the CDR3 is TGTGCCAGCAGCTTAGGAGGGGAGAACTACGAGCAGTACTTC.

By proportion, this clonotype is medium-sized. This chain joins TRBV12-5 and TRBJ2-7; a possible D gene is TRBD2 (5 bases). The CDR3 sequence is 13 residues long. V was clipped by 1 base and J by 3 bases, with 7 bases between them. Germline-derived CDR1 and CDR2 are LGHNT and FRNRAP. The CDR3 region is CASGLDGGYEQYF. The DNA for the CDR3 is TGTGCTAGTGGTTTGGATGGAGGCTACGAGCAGTACTTC.

This clonotype was counted many times. The V call is TRBV29-1, the J call TRBJ2-4; D uncertain. This CDR3 has 13 amino acids. Germline-derived CDR1 and CDR2 are SQVTM and ANQGSEA. The germline V and J ends were trimmed by 1 base and 5 bases, with 9 bases remaining between them. CDR3 nucleotides: TGCAGCGTTGAAGTGGCCCCCGAAAACATTCAGTACTTC. It specifies CSVEVAPENIQYF.

This clonotype was seen repeatedly, ten times or more. The chain is built from TRBV5-1 and TRBJ2-2; a possible D gene is TRBD2 (6 bases). CDR3 length: 14 amino acids. The V end lost 5 bases, the J end lost 1 base, and 9 bases lay between the germline ends. From germline, CDR1 is SGHRS and CDR2 YFSETQ. The CDR3 protein is CASRRDWNTGELFF. The CDR3 region has the DNA TGCGCCAGCAGGAGGGACTGGAACACCGGGGAGCTGTTTTTT.

This clonotype is judged medium-sized. This chain joins TRBV12-3 or TRBV12-4 and TRBJ2-1; 10 positions match TRBD2. The CDR3 consists of 14 residues. V lost 3 bases and J lost 9; bases outside the gene matches: 5. CDR3 sequence reads: CASSLGAGGTEQFF. The CDR3 DNA reads TGTGCCAGCAGTTTGGGAGCGGGGGGGACTGAGCAGTTCTTC.

This clonotype is judged medium-sized (0.01 to 0.1%). The chain employs TRBV28 and TRBJ1-1, with D uncertain. This CDR3 has 15 amino acids. V was cut by 3 bases and J by 4 bases, with 15 bases left in between. Germline CDR1 reads MDHEN; CDR2 reads SYDVKM. The CDR3 nucleotides read TGTGCCAGCAGTTTGTGGCAGCCGAATCCCACTGAAGCTTTCTTT. Its translation: CASSLWQPNPTEAFF.

V is TRBV6-1 and J is TRBJ2-1; TRBD1 matches 10 bases. The germline V gene encodes CDR1 MNHNS and CDR2 SASEGT. This CDR3 has 18 residues. After removal of 2 bases from V and 8 bases from J, the junction contained 15 bases not matched to a gene. CDR3 residues: CASSERVRGQGRGDEQFF. CDR3 in DNA: TGTGCCAGCAGTGAAAGGGTCCGGGGACAGGGGAGAGGCGATGAGCAGTTCTTC.